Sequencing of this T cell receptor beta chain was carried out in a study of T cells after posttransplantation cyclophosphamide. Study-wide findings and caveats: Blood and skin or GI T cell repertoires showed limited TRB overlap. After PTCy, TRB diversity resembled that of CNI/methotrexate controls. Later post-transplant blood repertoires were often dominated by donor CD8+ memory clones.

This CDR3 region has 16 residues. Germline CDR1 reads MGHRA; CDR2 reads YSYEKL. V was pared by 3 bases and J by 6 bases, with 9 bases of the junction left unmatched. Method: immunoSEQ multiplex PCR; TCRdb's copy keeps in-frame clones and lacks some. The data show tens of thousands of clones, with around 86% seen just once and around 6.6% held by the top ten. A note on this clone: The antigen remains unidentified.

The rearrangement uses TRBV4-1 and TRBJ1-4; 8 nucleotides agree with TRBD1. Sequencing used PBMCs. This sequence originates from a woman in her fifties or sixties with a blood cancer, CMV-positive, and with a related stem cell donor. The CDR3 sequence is CASSHIDRGGDEKLFF. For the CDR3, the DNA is TGCGCCAGCAGCCACATCGACAGGGGCGGGGATGAAAAACTGTTTTTT.